The T cell receptor beta chain under discussion was sequenced for a study of graft-versus-host responses after intestinal transplantation (dated by TCRdb to the early 2020s). Study-wide context: The transplants that recipients got were multivisceral, liver-intestinal, or isolated intestinal. Anti-thymocyte globulin induction was given to all recipients, followed by maintenance tacrolimus and steroids for approximately 3 years. Graft-versus-host and host-versus-graft alloreactive T cell clones were tracked in the graft, circulation and bone marrow after intestinal transplantation using bulk TCR-beta CDR3 sequencing. To identify alloreactive clones, pre-transplant mixed lymphocyte reaction products were sequenced and compared with unstimulated pre-transplant donor and recipient T cells. A cohort of about 26 intestinal transplant recipients, including one retransplant, was enrolled, and 3 patients lacking pretransplant specimens were excluded. A peak of at least 4% donor T cells among recipient peripheral blood mononuclear cells was the definition used for donor T cell macrochimerism. Instead of going to the commercial service, samples from a few later patients were sequenced in-house on an Illumina MiSeq and processed with MiXCR.

Concerning this clone: What antigen it recognizes has not been identified. There are no base qualities to consult, and no much larger clone falls within one base.

The germline V gene (reference sequence) yields GTSNPN for CDR1 and SVGIG for CDR2. Trimming removed 2 bases from V and 1 base from J, leaving 10 bases between the germline ends. The CDR3 sequence holds 14 residues, the cysteine and phenylalanine included. Only the CDR3 region is kept as DNA, spanning 42 bases read in frame from base 1. Here is what the overall study found, with its caveats: Peak levels of circulating GvH clones were associated with declines in HvG clones early after transplant. GvH clones were found in recipient bone marrow, and some of the GvH clones appeared earlier in ileal mucosa or blood, which is consistent with an intestinal mucosal origin. In the allografts of patients with donor T cell macrochimerism, GvH to HvG T cell clonal ratios were high. Conclusions were limited by the relatively low number and heterogeneity of intestinal transplant patients.

Libraries were made using the immunoSEQ multiplex PCR assay. High-throughput TCR-beta CDR3 sequencing of genomic DNA from most patients was performed by Adaptive Biotechnologies. From the authors' description of their analysis: TCR sequencing data were retrieved from Adaptive's ImmunoSEQ software for about 17 patients, whereas three other patients were processed with MiXCR and VDJtools. CDR3 nucleotide sequences shared between donor and recipient were removed because their origin could not be assigned. To be classed as alloreactive, a clone needed at least 2-fold expansion over unstimulated cells and a minimum CFSE-low frequency of 0.002% (template counts) or 0.001% (read counts). Clones detected in sequenced pre-transplant spleen, lymph node, or MLR CFSE-low populations of the donor or recipient were defined as mappable. The cumulative frequency of alloreactive clones was calculated as a percentage of all sequences, weighted by copy number. TCRdb stores this immuneACCESS table with in-frame sequences only. Part of the clones is absent; in the studies checked, under half of the shortfall reflects unresolved V genes, and no reason is known for the rest. V and J calls and clone size are given by that table; D and trimming were obtained from the DNA. The sample contains under 20,000 clones, around 86% of them found a single time. 50% to 65% of the sample is held by the ten biggest clonotypes.

After transplant, bone marrow was aspirated from the posterior iliac crest or from another site chosen by the physician. The sample in question was bone marrow, obtained roughly 130 days after transplant. The receptor was isolated from a human patient who received an intestinal transplant, so some T cells may come from the graft donor. This sequence uses TRBV30 and TRBJ2-3; the D gene is not confidently resolved. The nucleotide sequence reads TGTGCCTGGAGTACTGGGCTCGGCACAGATACGCAGTATTTT. This is translated as CAWSTGLGTDTQYF. Full variable domain (CDR3 extended with the reference TRBV30 and TRBJ2-3 proteins): SQTIHQWPATLVQPVGSPLSLECTVEGTSNPNLYWYRQAAGRGLQLLFYSVGIGQISSEVPQNLSASRPQDRQFILSSKKLLLSDSGFYLCAWSTGLGTDTQYFGPGTRLTVL.